Listed below are T cell receptor beta chains from one sample, sequenced in a study of shared clonotypes between healthy human individuals. Sequencing used immunoSEQ multiplex PCR; TCRdb keeps in-frame clones, though not all of them. The table shows about 1 million clones, with about 76% occurring only once. Material: memory CD4+ T cells sorted from blood. These receptors came from a young man in good health. Each CDR3 is given with its conserved first and last residue.

J	V	CDR3
TRBJ1-1	TRBV5-1	CASSSFHTEAFF
TRBJ1-4	TRBV7-2	CASSLRRSNEKLFF
TRBJ2-4	TRBV5-3	CARSTLISGENIQYF
TRBJ2-7	TRBV10-1	CASSESMREKQYF
TRBJ2-7	TRBV28	CASLARTATRYEQYF
TRBJ2-1	TRBV6-6	CASSLSGSQNEQFF
TRBJ2-5	TRBV27	CASSLSNTGGETQYF
TRBJ1-3	TRBV6-7	CASSYSSAIGVIGNTIYF
TRBJ2-3	TRBV5-4	CASSASGGRDTQYF
TRBJ2-3	TRBV14	CASSPRASGRRTDTQYF
TRBJ2-7	TRBV11-2	CASSPGRNYEQYF
TRBJ1-5	TRBV6-1	CASSSRDQPQHF
TRBJ2-2	TRBV6-6	CASSYGGELFF
TRBJ2-5	TRBV2	CASTNRATETQYF
TRBJ1-3	TRBV7-9	CASRAITGGSGNTIYF
TRBJ1-6	TRBV7-7	CASSLDTNSPLHF
TRBJ2-7	TRBV5-1	CASSEAGFSYEQYF
TRBJ2-3	TRBV6-1	CASSERSSGVITDTQYF
TRBJ2-7	TRBV30	CAWSFQGSSYEQYF
TRBJ1-4	TRBV5-1	CASSPGTGIKNTENEKLFF
TRBJ1-1	TRBV5-1	CASSLGQNEAFF
TRBJ2-5	TRBV29-1	CSVIYAGRTLAAQYF
TRBJ1-2	TRBV18	CASSPTRDIYGYTF
TRBJ2-7	TRBV4-3	CASSQGGLVGYEQYF
TRBJ1-1	TRBV25-1	CASRGQGYTEAFF
TRBJ1-2	TRBV7-2	CASSLAHGSGYTF
TRBJ2-2	TRBV7-2	CASSLRPTGELFF
TRBJ1-1	TRBV19	CASRTGGYRSGTEAFF